This paragraph covers one T cell receptor beta chain sequence. Its specificity is not known. Amplification targeted TCR beta CDR3 regions from RNA transcripts. First-round RT-PCR of the TCR CDR3 relied on the HTBI primer set. TCRdb re-derived calls from the multiplex PCR reads in MiXCR, one entry per CDR3 protein. The profile covers about 500,000 distinct CDR3 sequences, with roughly a sixth appearing a single time and around 32% taken by the ten largest. This entry comes from a study of T cells in Graves' hyperthyroidism and ophthalmopathy. Active moderate-to-severe ophthalmopathy, Clinical Activity Score at least 3, NOSPECS at least 4, under 3 months' duration. General study findings and limits: Blood samples included most of the expanded thyroid clonotypes exceeding 0.001.

This receptor was identified in a woman under 40 with Graves' ophthalmopathy. The sequenced sample was blood.

CDR3 bases: TGCAGTGCTGCAGGAGGACCTTCATTCGGTTTCTTT. Translating it yields CSAAGGPSFGFF. This rearrangement joins TRBV20-1 to TRBJ1-1; no firm D call. Trimming cost V 5 bases and J 13 bases, with 20 bases left between them. CDR3 length: 12 amino acids. CDR1 DFQATT and CDR2 SNEGSKA come from the germline V gene (reference sequence).